Listed here are 27 T cell receptor beta chains from one sample, sequenced in a study of blood T cell repertoires in COVID-19. The data were produced by immunoSEQ multiplex PCR, yet TCRdb's version contains in-frame clones alone and is incomplete. The table records 200,000 or so clones, roughly four fifths of them present only once. The sample taken for sequencing was peripheral blood. The receptors stem from a woman aged 25 to 45 with acute or convalescent COVID-19.

The rearrangement links TRBV28 to TRBJ2-7; D not certain. CDR1 and CDR2 from the germline V gene are MDHEN and SYDVKM. The CDR3 consists of 16 residues. With 6 bases removed from V and 0 bases from J, the gap between germline ends came to 18 bases. The CDR3 sequence is CASSFNGGRSSYEQYF. The CDR3 coding sequence is TGTGCCAGCAGCTTCAATGGCGGTCGTAGCTCCTACGAGCAGTACTTC.

The V call is TRBV7-2, the J call TRBJ1-4, with a tentative D call TRBD1 (6 bases). The ends were cut back, 4 bases at V and 0 bases at J, with 18 bases in the middle. The V gene's germline CDR1 is SGHTA and CDR2 FQGNSA. The CDR3 spans 18 residues. For the CDR3, the DNA is TGTGCCAGCAGCTCCGGGACAAGGAGTCTAGCAACTAATGAAAAACTGTTTTTT. Its translation is CASSSGTRSLATNEKLFF.

CDR3 in amino acids: CASSTAGGHYEQYF. As DNA, the CDR3 is TGTGCCAGCAGTACCGCGGGGGGGCACTACGAGCAGTACTTC. This chain joins TRBV11-2 and TRBJ2-7; 9 nucleotides agree with TRBD2. The germline gives CDR1 SGHAT, CDR2 FQNNGV. The CDR3 sequence is 14 residues long. The V and J ends lost 6 bases and 3 bases, in that order; junction bases with no gene match: 6.

J is TRBJ1-5 and V is TRBV2; no definite D call. The germline V gene encodes CDR1 SNHLY and CDR2 FYNNEI. V gave up 8 bases and J gave up 0 bases, with 17 bases separating them. This CDR3 has 16 residues. The DNA for the CDR3 is TGTGCCAGCCGGGTTACACCCAGTTATAGCAATCAGCCCCAGCATTTT. It yields the protein CASRVTPSYSNQPQHF. The whole variable domain, remainder taken from reference TRBV2 and TRBJ1-5, is EPEVTQTPSHQVTQMGQEVILRCVPISNHLYFYWYRQILGQKVEFLVSFYNNEISEKSEIFDDQFSVERPDGSNFTLKIRSTKLEDSAMYFCASRVTPSYSNQPQHFGDGTRLSIL.

This clone came up once. The chain uses TRBV18 and TRBJ1-3, with 7 bases lining up with TRBD1. The CDR3 totals 13 residues. The V gene's germline CDR1 is KGHSH and CDR2 LQKENI. V lost 3 bases, J lost 8 bases, and 4 bases stayed unmatched. DNA of the CDR3: TGTGCCAGCTCACCGTTTACAGGGGACACCATATATTTT. It yields the protein CASSPFTGDTIYF.

The chain links TRBV7-6 to TRBJ2-1; tentative D call: TRBD2 (5 bases). Germline values: CDR1 SGHVS, CDR2 FNYEAQ. The CDR3 loop spans 11 amino acids. Trimming cost V 4 bases and J 7 bases, with 5 bases left between them. The CDR3 bases are TGTGCCAGCAGCTCGGGGAATGAGCAGTTCTTC. It specifies CASSSGNEQFF.

This chain links TRBV7-9 with TRBJ2-5; maybe TRBD2 (5 bases). CDR1 is SEHNR, CDR2 FQNEAQ, per germline (reference sequence). The germline V and J ends were trimmed by 5 bases and 5 bases, with 18 bases remaining between them. The length of the CDR3 is 15 residues. Here the CDR3 reads CASSPRGGSGETQYF. Here the CDR3 DNA reads TGTGCCAGCAGCCCACGCGGCGGGTCGGGGGAGACCCAGTACTTC.

The J gene is TRBJ1-5, the V gene TRBV7-2, with 8 bases aligning to TRBD1. This CDR3 has 14 residues. With V trimmed by 5 bases and J by 2 bases, 2 bases remained unmatched. The germline V gene has CDR1 SGHTA and CDR2 FQGNSA. CDR3 sequence reads: CASSAQGGNQPQHF. The CDR3 DNA sequence: TGTGCCAGCAGCGCACAGGGGGGCAATCAGCCCCAGCATTTT.

The V gene is TRBV19, the J gene TRBJ2-1, with 10 bases aligning to TRBD2. The CDR3 runs 15 residues. J was trimmed by 4 bases and V by 2 bases; bases with no gene match: 2. Germline assignment: CDR1 LNHDA and CDR2 SQIVND (reference sequence). The CDR3 sequence is CASSIRTSGYNEQFF. The DNA for the CDR3 is TGTGCCAGTAGTATAAGGACTAGCGGATACAATGAGCAGTTCTTC.

The chain couples TRBV5-1 to TRBJ2-2; 7 bases are shared with TRBD1. CDR1 SGHRS and CDR2 YFSETQ come from the germline V gene. Unmatched junction bases numbered 18, after V lost 4 bases and J lost 6 bases. This CDR3 has 18 residues. CDR3 in DNA: TGCGCCAGCAGCCTCAAGGGTCCGGGACAGCCTGTGCCCGGGGAGCTGTTTTTT. It codes for CASSLKGPGQPVPGELFF.

The V and J genes are TRBV1 and TRBJ2-7; TRBD2, the table's D call, lacks a check against the DNA. TRBV1 is termed a pseudogene. The CDR3 extends over 23 amino acids. The CDR3 sequence: CTSSLPPCPYVVPAEGWAYEQYF. The DNA of the CDR3 is TGCACCAGCAGCCTCCCTCCTTGCCCTTACGTTGTGCCAGCCGAGGGTTGGGCCTACGAGCAGTACTTC.

CDR3 in DNA: TGTGCCAGCAGCTTAATGTTTGGCGTAGGGGTTGGCTACACCTTC. It translates to CASSLMFGVGVGYTF. V usage is TRBV7-2 and J usage is TRBJ1-2; tentatively, D is TRBD1 (5 bases). The length of the CDR3 is 15 residues. V lost 2 bases, J lost 7 bases, and 17 bases lay in between. Germline lookup yields CDR1 SGHTA and CDR2 FQGNSA.

V and J are TRBV7-2 and TRBJ1-1; 7 bases fit TRBD1. CDR3 length equals 13 residues. In germline, CDR1 is SGHTA, CDR2 FQGNSA. V lost 5 bases to trimming and J lost 10 bases; unmatched junction nucleotides: 10. The CDR3 DNA is TGTGCCAGCAGCCCAAACAGGGGAATGCGAGCTTTCTTT. Encoded protein: CASSPNRGMRAFF. Looking up the rest from reference TRBV7-2 and TRBJ1-1 gives the full variable domain: GAGVSQSPSNKVTEKGKDVELRCDPISGHTALYWYRQSLGQGLEFLIYFQGNSAPDKSGLPSDRFSAERTGGSVSTLTIQRTQQEDSAVYLCASSPNRGMRAFFGQGTRLTVV.

The rearrangement uses TRBV10-3 and TRBJ2-4; D may be TRBD1 (6 bases). The CDR3 spans 16 residues. CDR1 and CDR2 from the germline V gene are ENHRY and SYGVKD. V lost 2 bases to trimming and J lost 2 bases, with 13 bases between them. The CDR3 DNA follows: TGTGCCATCAGTGAGACTCGACAGGCCCCCAAAAACATTCAGTACTTC. This gives the protein CAISETRQAPKNIQYF.

Concerning this clone: At one end the junction does not follow the germline gene, possibly because of a read error. The V and J genes are TRBV5-1 and TRBJ2-7, with 7 bases that match TRBD2. The CDR3 runs to 15 residues. Germline lookup yields CDR1 SGHRS and CDR2 YFSETQ. This CDR3 is CASSLRAGVSDEQYF. CDR3 nucleotide sequence: TGCGCCAGCAGCCTGAGGGCGGGAGTCTCCGACGAGCAGTACTTC.

The chain couples TRBV9 to TRBJ1-2, with unresolved D. In germline, CDR1 is SGDLS, CDR2 YYNGEE. This CDR3 spans 13 amino acids. Trimming removed 1 base from V and 7 bases from J, with 11 bases in between. Here the CDR3 DNA reads TGTGCCAGCAGCGTAAATGGTCAGGTTGGCTACACCTTC. The encoded protein is CASSVNGQVGYTF.

This clone was seen once. The chain combines TRBV10-3 with TRBJ1-3, with 8 bases matching TRBD1. The CDR3 covers 14 residues. Per germline, CDR1 ENHRY and CDR2 SYGVKD. J was trimmed by 1 base and V by 7 bases; bases with no gene match: 3. DNA of the CDR3: TGTGCCATCAAGGACAGGGTATCTGGAAACACCATATATTTT. This gives the protein CAIKDRVSGNTIYF.

Here the CDR3 reads CASSPPGQRNEKLFF. CDR3 coding DNA: TGTGCCAGCAGCCCCCCGGGACAGCGGAATGAAAAACTGTTTTTT. The rearrangement uses TRBV6-5 and TRBJ1-4; 7 nucleotides align to TRBD1. Germline trimming cut 6 bases from V and 5 bases from J; bases unmatched to any gene: 9. Germline V gives CDR1 MNHEY, CDR2 SVGAGI. The CDR3 length is 15 residues.

This clone was observed once. This chain connects TRBV30 to TRBJ1-2; D call uncertain. Germline V gene lookup returns CDR1 GTSNPN and CDR2 SVGIG (reference sequence). Trimming removed 2 bases from V and 6 bases from J, with 10 bases in between. The CDR3 contains 12 residues. The CDR3 DNA reads as TGTGCCTGGAGTCCCAACCGGGATGGCTACACCTTC. It encodes CAWSPNRDGYTF.

This chain uses TRBV27 with TRBJ2-7; 8 bases are a match to TRBD1. Germline V gene data show CDR1 as MNHEY and CDR2 as SMNVEV (reference sequence). V shed 6 bases and J 3 bases; nucleotides not matched to a gene: 7. The CDR3 runs 14 residues. CDR3: CASRPAGTGYEQYF. DNA of the CDR3: TGTGCCAGCAGGCCCGCAGGGACAGGCTACGAGCAGTACTTC.

This clone occurred a few times. The chain uses TRBV5-1 and TRBJ1-5; no firm D call. Between the trimmed V and J ends, which lost 0 bases and 4 bases, there was a span of 11 bases. This CDR3 contains 15 residues. CDR1 and CDR2 from the germline V gene are SGHRS and YFSETQ. The CDR3 loop is CASSLAGVGNQPQHF. As DNA, the CDR3 is TGCGCCAGCAGCTTGGCCGGGGTTGGTAATCAGCCCCAGCATTTT.

This clone was seen only a few times. The J gene is TRBJ2-3, the V gene TRBV4-3; D not resolved. The CDR3 contains 15 residues. Between the trimmed V and J ends, which lost 0 bases and 4 bases, there was a span of 11 bases. Germline V lookup: CDR1 LGHNA, CDR2 YSLEER. The CDR3 DNA reads as TGCGCCAGCAGCCAAGATATGCGTTCCGCAGATACGCAGTATTTT. Protein: CASSQDMRSADTQYF.

The V gene is TRBV5-4, the J gene TRBJ2-7; TRBD1 aligns across 7 bases. Germline CDR1 and CDR2: SGHNT and YYREEE (reference sequence). This CDR3 has 15 amino acids. V lost 0 bases, J lost 0 bases, and 3 bases stayed unmatched. As DNA, the CDR3 is TGTGCCAGCAGCTTGGCTCAGGGGGTCTCCTACGAGCAGTACTTC. Translated: CASSLAQGVSYEQYF.

The genes are TRBV13 and TRBJ2-5; D not resolved. Trimming removed 0 bases at V and 5 bases at J, with 10 bases between. Germline CDR1 reads PRHDT; CDR2 reads FYEKMQ (reference sequence). The CDR3 covers 14 residues. The CDR3, as DNA: TGTGCCAGCAGCTTAGGGCGACATGGGGAGACCCAGTACTTC. It encodes CASSLGRHGETQYF.

The rearrangement links TRBV2 to TRBJ2-7; the match to TRBD1 covers 8 bases. The CDR3 is made up of 15 amino acids. Looked up from germline, CDR1 is SNHLY and CDR2 is FYNNEI. Trimming cost V 7 bases and J 5 bases; bases outside gene matches: 13. CDR3: CASTQTGALLDEQYF. In DNA form, the CDR3 reads TGTGCCAGCACACAGACAGGGGCCCTCCTAGACGAGCAGTACTTC.

V usage is TRBV10-3 and J usage is TRBJ1-2; D ambiguous. The V gene's germline CDR1 is ENHRY and CDR2 SYGVKD. V gave up 0 bases and J gave up 8 bases, with 19 bases separating them. The CDR3 is 16 amino acids. This CDR3 reads CAISESYAKNSLGYTF. The CDR3 region has the DNA TGTGCCATCAGTGAGTCGTATGCAAAGAACAGTTTAGGCTACACCTTC.

Only a few counts were recorded for this clone. The gene calls are TRBV5-4 and TRBJ2-7; D possibly corresponds to TRBD2 (6 bases). The CDR3 runs to 12 residues. Germline loops: CDR1 SGHNT, CDR2 YYREEE (reference sequence). The V end was cut by 4 bases, the J end by 5 bases, with 10 bases between. The CDR3 coding sequence is TGTGCCAGCAGCCCGGACTATCACGAGCAGTACTTC. Encoded protein: CASSPDYHEQYF.